One sample yielded the 2 T cell receptor beta chains listed below, sequenced in a study of low-dose radiotherapy and immunotherapy resistance in tumors. Sample time point: after trial treatment. Regarding treatment: LDRT plus nivolumab, ipilimumab, low-dose cyclophosphamide and aspirin (RACIN trial). TRAV and TRBV primers primed cDNA for both TCRalpha and TCRbeta. A constant-region primer paired with the V-primer adapter amplified TCRs over about 19 PCR cycles. TCRdb re-derived calls from the reads in MiXCR, one entry per CDR3 protein. The data hold approximately 42,000 distinct CDR3 sequences, with less than 30% observed a single time. This material consisted of PBMCs, taken after low-dose radiotherapy plus immunotherapy. The receptor source for this set is a male donor with prostate cancer.

This clonotype was counted many times. The gene calls are TRBV21-1 and TRBJ2-4. TRBV21-1 is a listed pseudogene. The CDR3 spans 14 residues. CDR3 nucleotide sequence: TGTGCCAGCACCCTACCCTTAACCAAAAACATTCAGTACTTC. It translates to CASTLPLTKNIQYF.

Ten or more counts support this clonotype. This chain connects TRBV10-2 to TRBJ1-2; no definite D call. The V end was cut by 6 bases, the J end by 0 bases, with 17 bases between. Germline lookup yields CDR1 WSHSY and CDR2 SAAADI. The CDR3 is made up of 16 amino acids. The CDR3 nucleotides are TGCGCCAGCAGAGCGGAGGAGGGCCACTCTAACTATGGCTACACCTTC. Translating it yields CASRAEEGHSNYGYTF.